Following are 6 T cell receptor beta chains from one sample sequenced in a study of T cell responses to AZD1222 COVID-19 vaccine. Libraries were prepared by immunoSEQ multiplex PCR; TCRdb keeps only in-frame clonotypes and omits some of them. This table has 95,000 to 100,000 clones, roughly 86% appearing once. The sequencing used peripheral blood, collected 28 days after the second AZD1222 dose. Source of these receptors: an adult who received the AZD1222 COVID-19 vaccine.

The gene calls are TRBV11-2 and TRBJ1-2; no clear D. Trimming took off 4 bases at V and 4 bases at J, with 13 bases between the two ends. Germline V gives CDR1 SGHAT, CDR2 FQNNGV. The CDR3 is 14 residues long. The CDR3 loop reads CASSSMQAGYGYTF. The CDR3 DNA reads TGTGCCAGCAGCTCAATGCAGGCAGGCTATGGCTACACCTTC.

The chain links TRBV30 to TRBJ2-1; D might be TRBD2 (5 bases). Trimming cost V 3 bases and J 2 bases, with 8 bases left between them. Germline V lookup: CDR1 GTSNPN, CDR2 SVGIG (reference sequence). This CDR3 spans 13 amino acids. CDR3 sequence reads: CAWRLGTYNEQFF. The CDR3 nucleotides read TGTGCCTGGAGACTAGGAACCTACAATGAGCAGTTCTTC.

V usage is TRBV30 and J usage is TRBJ1-4; D unclear. The length of the CDR3 is 14 residues. V lost 2 bases and J 4 bases, leaving 11 bases between the germline ends. CDR1 is GTSNPN, CDR2 SVGIG, per germline (reference sequence). CDR3 amino acids: CAWSLNYRNEKLFF. The CDR3 DNA reads as TGTGCCTGGAGTTTAAACTACCGTAATGAAAAACTGTTTTTT. The entire variable domain, with the rest obtained from reference TRBV30 and TRBJ1-4, is as follows: SQTIHQWPATLVQPVGSPLSLECTVEGTSNPNLYWYRQAAGRGLQLLFYSVGIGQISSEVPQNLSASRPQDRQFILSSKKLLLSDSGFYLCAWSLNYRNEKLFFGSGTQLSVL.

The rearrangement joins TRBV25-1 to TRBJ2-5, with D perhaps matching TRBD1 (6 bases). V was shortened by 5 bases and J by 7 bases, with 14 bases between the two germline ends. This CDR3 comprises 13 residues. Per the germline V gene, CDR1 is MGHDK and CDR2 is SYGVNS. DNA for the CDR3: TGTGCCAGCAGTTACAGGGATTTGGGGACCCAGTACTTC. This sequence encodes CASSYRDLGTQYF.

The chain has TRBV7-2 and TRBJ1-5, with D possibly matching TRBD1 (5 bases). The germline V gene has CDR1 SGHTA and CDR2 FQGNSA. This CDR3 has 15 residues. With 5 bases removed from V and 4 bases from J, the gap between germline ends came to 15 bases. In nucleotides, the CDR3 is TGTGCCAGCAGCCAAAAAACAGGACCGAATCAGCCCCAGCATTTT. It is translated as CASSQKTGPNQPQHF.

The chain employs TRBV5-1 and TRBJ2-1; 14 nucleotides line up with TRBD2. Germline loops: CDR1 SGHRS, CDR2 YFSETQ. Unmatched junction bases numbered 8, after V lost 4 bases and J lost 11 bases. The CDR3 loop spans 15 amino acids. The CDR3 is CASSPSGLAGAKQFF. CDR3 bases: TGCGCCAGCAGCCCCTCGGGACTAGCGGGAGCTAAGCAGTTCTTC.